This TCR beta chain emerged from a study of cytomegalovirus exposure and HLA in healthy donors. On this clone: Antigen specificity is unknown.

Broader study findings: When analyzed later, a missense DCLRE1C variant was found to be linked to TCR beta V- and J-gene trimming. Rarity held for most TCR sequences, but there were some public TCRs that occurred in many donors.

PCR was performed using 60 Vbeta and 13 Jbeta primers. TCRdb keeps only in-frame clones here, not all; method: immunoSEQ multiplex PCR. The table lists approximately 70,000 clones, roughly 74% of them singletons. The germline V gene has CDR1 SGHRS and CDR2 YFSETQ. V trimming: 4 bases; J trimming: 5 bases; junction bases outside the gene matches: 6. The CDR3 is made up of 14 amino acids. This TCR was sampled from a woman aged 55-75 years in good health and CMV-seropositive. Sequenced material: PBMCs. This chain uses TRBV5-1 with TRBJ2-5; 9 nucleotides agree with TRBD1. The CDR3 here is CASSRDRDRETQYF. DNA for the CDR3: TGCGCCAGCAGCCGGGACAGGGATAGGGAGACCCAGTACTTC.